Listed below are T cell receptor beta chains from one sample, sequenced in a study of shared clonotypes between healthy human individuals. Generated by immunoSEQ multiplex PCR, the TCRdb table keeps only in-frame clones and is missing some. The table lists under 2,500,000 clones, approximately 96% of them singletons. The sample was naive CD4+ T cells sorted from blood. The receptors stem from a man younger than 35 in good health. Both conserved end residues are part of each CDR3. The D gene is left open where the match is weak. A clone size is listed for some rows: how often the clone was seen (once, few, many), or a class if it is expanded.

cdr3_aa,cdr3_nt,v_call,j_call,d_call,clone_size
CASSSLRGTGVSYEQYF,TGTGCCAGCAGCTCTCTACGGGGGACAGGCGTCTCCTACGAGCAGTACTTC,TRBV11-1,TRBJ2-7,TRBD1,.
CASSLEGYNYGYTF,TGTGCCAGCAGCTTAGAGGGTTACAACTATGGCTACACCTTC,TRBV7-9,TRBJ1-2,.,.
CAISRGEGTGANVLTF,TGTGCCATCAGTAGAGGAGAGGGTACTGGGGCCAACGTCCTGACTTTC,TRBV10-3,TRBJ2-6,.,.
CASSQDPGGTGNTIYF,TGCGCCAGCAGCCAAGATCCAGGGGGCACTGGAAACACCATATATTTT,TRBV4-1,TRBJ1-3,TRBD1,.
CASSLGQPTMYNEQFF,TGTGCCAGCAGCTTGGGGCAACCTACTATGTACAATGAGCAGTTCTTC,TRBV5-8,TRBJ2-1,.,.
CASSPLAGGRRETQYF,TGTGCCAGCAGCCCCCTAGCGGGAGGGCGAAGAGAGACCCAGTACTTC,TRBV11-2,TRBJ2-5,TRBD2,.
CASSRGQGGTGELFF,TGCGCCAGCAGCCGAGGACAGGGAGGGACCGGGGAGCTGTTTTTT,TRBV5-1,TRBJ2-2,.,once
CASSFLGSVYGYTF,TGTGCCAGCAGCTTCTTGGGCAGCGTCTATGGCTACACCTTC,TRBV5-8,TRBJ1-2,.,.
CASSLFAVNTEAFF,TGCGCCAGCAGCCTTTTCGCGGTGAACACTGAAGCTTTCTTT,TRBV5-1,TRBJ1-1,.,.
CASGGGSYNEQFF,TGTGCCAGCGGAGGGGGGTCCTACAATGAGCAGTTCTTC,TRBV6-1,TRBJ2-1,.,once
CASSTGQVNSPLHF,TGTGCCAGCAGTACGGGACAGGTCAATTCACCCCTCCACTTT,TRBV11-2,TRBJ1-6,TRBD1,.
CASSQGLAYENIQYF,TGTGCCAGCAGTCAAGGACTAGCGTACGAAAACATTCAGTACTTC,TRBV5-8,TRBJ2-4,TRBD2,.
CAWGDETQYF,TGTGCCTGGGGGGACGAGACCCAGTACTTC,TRBV30,TRBJ2-5,.,once
CASSLGTSGGSYEQYF,TGTGCCAGCAGTTTAGGGACTAGCGGGGGTTCCTACGAGCAGTACTTC,TRBV27,TRBJ2-7,TRBD2,.
CASSYGTGPGKLFF,TGTGCCAGCAGTTACGGGACAGGACCTGGAAAACTGTTTTTT,TRBV6-5,TRBJ1-4,TRBD1,.
CASSSGTSAYNEQFF,TGTGCCAGCAGCTCCGGGACTAGCGCCTACAATGAGCAGTTCTTC,TRBV11-3,TRBJ2-1,TRBD2,once
CAWTGQGATEAFF,TGTGCCTGGACAGGGCAGGGTGCCACTGAAGCTTTCTTT,TRBV30,TRBJ1-1,.,.
CASSLGVLDTGELFF,TGTGCCAGCAGTCTAGGGGTCTTGGACACCGGGGAGCTGTTTTTT,TRBV13,TRBJ2-2,.,.
CASSIYSGLATDTQYF,TGTGCCAGTAGTATCTATAGCGGTTTGGCCACAGATACGCAGTATTTT,TRBV19,TRBJ2-3,.,.
CASSESDPYTGELFF,TGTGCCAGCAGTGAATCGGACCCATACACCGGGGAGCTGTTTTTT,TRBV2,TRBJ2-2,.,.
CAWDRVYTEAFF,TGTGCCTGGGACAGGGTTTACACTGAAGCTTTCTTT,TRBV30,TRBJ1-1,TRBD1,.
CASCGVSGNTEAFF,TGTGCCAGCTGTGGAGTTTCCGGGAACACTGAAGCTTTCTTT,TRBV6-1,TRBJ1-1,.,.
CASSEAGYEQYF,TGTGCCAGCAGTGAAGCCGGCTACGAGCAGTACTTC,TRBV6-1,TRBJ2-7,.,few
CASSPGRDKPSEAFF,TGCGCCAGCAGCCCCGGACGGGACAAACCATCCGAAGCTTTCTTT,TRBV5-1,TRBJ1-1,.,.
CASSLGENQPQHF,TGCGCCAGCAGCTTGGGGGAAAATCAGCCCCAGCATTTT,TRBV5-1,TRBJ1-5,.,.
CASSDRDGKLFF,TGTGCCAGCAGCGACAGGGATGGAAAACTGTTTTTT,TRBV28,TRBJ1-4,TRBD1,.
CASNPNHRGNTEAFF,TGTGCCAGCAATCCAAATCACCGGGGGAACACTGAAGCTTTCTTT,TRBV2,TRBJ1-1,.,.
CASSQGGQFNFYEQYF,TGTGCCAGCAGCCAAGGCGGACAGTTCAATTTCTACGAGCAGTACTTC,TRBV14,TRBJ2-7,.,.
CAWSVPRRGGETQYF,TGTGCCTGGAGTGTACCCCGGCGGGGGGGAGAGACCCAGTACTTC,TRBV30,TRBJ2-5,TRBD2,.
CASSPRTGLTYEQYF,TGTGCCAGCAGCCCGCGGACAGGTTTGACCTACGAGCAGTACTTC,TRBV7-2,TRBJ2-7,TRBD1,.
CASSLMSTEAFF,TGTGCCAGCAGCTTAATGAGCACTGAAGCTTTCTTT,TRBV7-2,TRBJ1-1,.,.
CASSLAAAGRYYEQYF,TGTGCCAGCAGCTTAGCGGCAGCGGGACGCTACTACGAGCAGTACTTC,TRBV7-2,TRBJ2-7,TRBD2,.
CASSRGTKTNEKLFF,TGTGCCAGCAGTAGAGGGACAAAAACTAATGAAAAACTGTTTTTT,TRBV6-5,TRBJ1-4,.,.
CASIDRGSQPQHF,TGTGCCAGCATTGACAGGGGGAGTCAGCCCCAGCATTTT,TRBV6-1,TRBJ1-5,TRBD1,.
CARSLFFGRGNEKLFF,TGTGCCAGAAGCTTGTTCTTTGGCCGGGGTAATGAAAAACTGTTTTTT,TRBV5-3,TRBJ1-4,.,.
CASSEYQDFQF,TGTGCCAGCAGTGAATATCAGGACTTCCAGTTT,TRBV6-1,TRBJ2-3,.,.
CASSSRTGGPGELFF,TGCGCCAGCAGCTCCCGGACAGGGGGCCCCGGGGAGCTGTTTTTT,TRBV5-1,TRBJ2-2,TRBD1,.
CASSFGQGSRTDTQYF,TGTGCCAGCAGTTTCGGACAGGGGTCTCGCACAGATACGCAGTATTTT,TRBV27,TRBJ2-3,TRBD1,.
CASSFLRSQGPDTQYF,TGTGCCAGCAGCTTCCTCCGTAGCCAAGGACCAGATACGCAGTATTTT,TRBV7-9,TRBJ2-3,.,.
CASSQWGQGALDTGELFF,TGCGCCAGCAGCCAATGGGGACAGGGGGCGTTGGACACCGGGGAGCTGTTTTTT,TRBV4-1,TRBJ2-2,TRBD1,.
CASSLTSGLAKNIQYF,TGTGCCAGCAGCTTAACTAGCGGGCTAGCCAAAAACATTCAGTACTTC,TRBV7-2,TRBJ2-4,TRBD2,.
CASSPYRYAGGSRNTEAFF,TGTGCCAGCAGTCCCTATAGGTACGCAGGGGGATCAAGGAACACTGAAGCTTTCTTT,TRBV28,TRBJ1-1,TRBD1,once
CASSLPATNTEAFF,TGCGCCAGCAGCTTGCCCGCTACTAACACTGAAGCTTTCTTT,TRBV5-1,TRBJ1-1,.,.
CAAERARGNTIYF,TGTGCTGCAGAAAGGGCGCGTGGAAACACCATATATTTT,TRBV30,TRBJ1-3,.,.
CASSMDRVGYTF,TGCGCCAGCAGCATGGACAGGGTCGGCTACACCTTC,TRBV5-1,TRBJ1-2,TRBD1,.
CAWRPSGSRNIQYF,TGTGCCTGGAGACCAAGCGGGTCTCGAAACATTCAGTACTTC,TRBV30,TRBJ2-4,.,.
CASSPRQVTYEQYF,TGTGCCAGCAGCCCACGACAGGTAACCTACGAGCAGTACTTC,TRBV7-2,TRBJ2-7,.,.
CASSYSDGTSGIVQYF,TGTGCCAGCAGTTACTCGGACGGGACTAGCGGGATAGTGCAGTACTTC,TRBV6-5,TRBJ2-7,TRBD2,.